One sample yielded the 30 T cell receptor beta chains listed below, sequenced in a study of cytomegalovirus exposure and HLA in healthy donors (dated by TCRdb to about 2017). The protocol used for the library was the immunoSEQ multiplex PCR assay. The multiplex PCR relied on a mix of 60 forward primers for TCR Vbeta segments and 13 reverse primers for TCR Jbeta segments. Not all clones reach the TCRdb copy of this immuneACCESS table, which keeps in-frame sequences only. Checked studies attribute under half of the gap to unresolved V genes and leave the rest unexplained. Across this sample there are under 250,000 clones, with roughly four fifths seen only once. Roughly a tenth of the sample is taken by the ten largest. The sequenced material came from PBMCs. The receptors here all came from a woman aged 50 to 65 in good health and CMV-seropositive.

This rearrangement joins TRBV15 to TRBJ1-6, with no clear D. CDR1 is LNHNV, CDR2 YYDKDF, per germline (reference sequence). V lost 1 base and J lost 7, with 14 bases in between. This CDR3 is built from 16 residues. DNA of the CDR3: TGTGCCACCAGCAGAGTCTTTAATGGGCCGAATTCACCCCTCCACTTT. It encodes CATSRVFNGPNSPLHF.

The genes are TRBV9 and TRBJ1-5; TRBD1 aligns across 9 bases. The CDR3 has 15 residues. V gave up 4 bases and J gave up 7 bases; unmatched junction bases: 9. Germline V gene sequence: CDR1 SGDLS, CDR2 YYNGEE. The CDR3 is CASSLAGTGLQPQHF. The DNA for the CDR3 is TGTGCCAGCAGCTTGGCCGGGACAGGGTTGCAGCCCCAGCATTTT.

The V gene is TRBV5-4, the J gene TRBJ2-3; 7 bases are a match to TRBD1. J gave up 8 bases and V 4 bases, and 13 bases lay outside the gene matches. The CDR3 length is 15 residues. The germline CDR1 and CDR2 sequences are SGHNT and YYREEE (reference sequence). The CDR3 DNA sequence: TGTGCCAGCAGCCCGGGCGGCACCCAGGGGGTTACGCAGTATTTT. It codes for CASSPGGTQGVTQYF.

The chain combines TRBV6-5 with TRBJ1-3, with D tentatively TRBD1 (6 bases). Trimming took off 7 bases at V and 2 bases at J, with 15 bases between the two ends. Germline V CDR1 and CDR2: MNHEY, SVGAGI. CDR3 length: 15 amino acids. DNA for the CDR3: TGTGCCAGCAACCCAGGGGATGCAACTGGAAACACCATATATTTT. Translating gives CASNPGDATGNTIYF.

The genes are TRBV19 and TRBJ1-4; D is possibly TRBD1 (5 bases). V was clipped by 6 bases and J by 7 bases, with 18 bases between them. CDR3 length: 15 residues. Per germline, CDR1 LNHDA and CDR2 SQIVND (reference sequence). The CDR3: CASRIVSREGEKLFF. The DNA for the CDR3 is TGTGCCAGTAGGATCGTCAGCAGGGAAGGTGAAAAACTGTTTTTT. The entire variable domain, with the rest obtained from reference TRBV19 and TRBJ1-4, is as follows: DGGITQSPKYLFRKEGQNVTLSCEQNLNHDAMYWYRQDPGQGLRLIYYSQIVNDFQKGDIAEGYSVSREKKESFPLTVTSAQKNPTAFYLCASRIVSREGEKLFFGSGTQLSVL.

V is TRBV5-1 and J is TRBJ1-1; D not resolved. Per germline, CDR1 SGHRS and CDR2 YFSETQ. The CDR3 length is 13 residues. V was pared by 5 bases and J by 1 base, with 9 bases between. Here the CDR3 reads CASRSRENTEAFF. CDR3 in DNA: TGCGCCAGCAGGTCTCGGGAGAACACTGAAGCTTTCTTT.

This rearrangement joins TRBV30 to TRBJ1-1; weak D call: TRBD1 (6 bases). The CDR3 consists of 14 residues. The germline V and J ends were trimmed by 3 bases and 4 bases, with 15 bases remaining between them. CDR1 GTSNPN and CDR2 SVGIG come from the germline V gene (reference sequence). Written as DNA, the CDR3 is TGTGCCTGGAGGAGGGGGAAGGTTAGCACTGAAGCTTTCTTT. Encoded protein: CAWRRGKVSTEAFF. Complete variable domain (other parts from reference TRBV30 and TRBJ1-1): SQTIHQWPATLVQPVGSPLSLECTVEGTSNPNLYWYRQAAGRGLQLLFYSVGIGQISSEVPQNLSASRPQDRQFILSSKKLLLSDSGFYLCAWRRGKVSTEAFFGQGTRLTVV.

J is TRBJ1-2 and V is TRBV5-4, with no clear D. The V gene's germline CDR1 is SGHNT and CDR2 YYREEE (reference sequence). V dropped 0 bases and J dropped 1 base, with 4 bases sitting between them. The CDR3 runs 13 residues. The CDR3: CASSLEHNYGYTF. For the CDR3, the DNA is TGTGCCAGCAGCTTGGAACATAACTATGGCTACACCTTC.

This chain connects TRBV7-8 to TRBJ2-5, with TRBD1 identical over 8 bases. Matching the DNA end better, TRBJ2-7 makes the J call doubtful. The CDR3 contains 17 residues. Germline assignment: CDR1 SGHVS and CDR2 FQNEAQ. The CDR3 is CASSLTGVAGRVYEQYF. In nucleotides, the CDR3 is TGTGCCAGCAGCTTGACAGGGGTGGCAGGGAGAGTCTACGAGCAGTACTTC.

The rearrangement uses TRBV6-1 and TRBJ2-6; 10 bases are shared with TRBD2. The V gene's germline CDR1 is MNHNS and CDR2 SASEGT. J gave up 3 bases and V 4 bases, and 9 bases lay outside the gene matches. This CDR3 region has 18 residues. The CDR3 reads CASSGLAGAMSGANVLTF. Written as DNA, the CDR3 is TGTGCCAGCAGTGGTCTAGCGGGGGCTATGAGTGGGGCCAACGTCCTGACTTTC.

This clone was picked up a small number of times. The CDR3 protein is CASSRATGEGSEQYF. In DNA form, the CDR3 reads TGCGCCAGCAGCCGAGCGACAGGGGAGGGAAGCGAGCAGTACTTC. The gene calls are TRBV4-1 and TRBJ2-7, with TRBD1 as a possible D gene (8 bases). Germline values: CDR1 MGHRA, CDR2 YSYEKL. Trimming removed 4 bases from V and 6 bases from J, with 19 bases in between. This CDR3 spans 15 amino acids.

The chain employs TRBV11-2 and TRBJ2-7; weak D call: TRBD2 (6 bases). V was shortened by 5 bases and J by 6 bases, with 20 bases between the two germline ends. CDR3 length: 15 residues. The germline V gene has CDR1 SGHAT and CDR2 FQNNGV. CDR3 loop: CASSHGAGIDGEQYF. The CDR3 DNA is TGTGCCAGCAGCCACGGGGCGGGGATTGATGGCGAGCAGTACTTC.

The chain carries TRBV29-1 and TRBJ2-7, with D possibly matching TRBD2 (6 bases). V was cut by 1 base and J by 0 bases, with 10 bases left in between. The CDR3 runs to 14 residues. Germline CDR1 is SQVTM and CDR2 is ANQGSEA. The CDR3, as DNA: TGCAGCGTTGAAGGACTAGAGGGCTCCTACGAGCAGTACTTC. Protein sequence: CSVEGLEGSYEQYF.

The rearrangement uses TRBV28 and TRBJ2-7; 10 bases align to TRBD2. The CDR3 sequence is 15 residues long. With 4 bases clipped from V and 3 bases from J, the junction kept 6 bases outside the gene matches. Germline-derived CDR1 and CDR2 are MDHEN and SYDVKM. Here the CDR3 DNA reads TGTGCCAGCAGTTCCACCTCTAGCGGGGGCTACGAGCAGTACTTC. Translated: CASSSTSSGGYEQYF.

This chain connects TRBV29-1 to TRBJ2-5, with D possibly TRBD2 on 6 matching bases. The V and J ends lost 0 bases and 4 bases respectively, with 12 bases between them. Germline CDR1 is SQVTM and CDR2 is ANQGSEA. This CDR3 contains 14 residues. CDR3 nucleotide sequence: TGCAGCGTTGAAGATCAGCGGGTTCGAGAGACCCAGTACTTC. Translating gives CSVEDQRVRETQYF.

The V call is TRBV7-2, the J call TRBJ1-6; D gene unclear. V dropped 5 bases and J dropped 9 bases, with 11 bases sitting between them. Looked up from germline, CDR1 is SGHTA and CDR2 is FQGNSA. The CDR3 consists of 13 residues. CDR3 sequence: CASSRAYVSPLHF. CDR3 nucleotides: TGTGCCAGCAGCCGCGCTTACGTTTCACCCCTCCACTTT.

The V gene is TRBV27, the J gene TRBJ2-5; 12 bases are shared with TRBD2. The CDR3 covers 14 residues. The V segment lost 5 bases and the J segment 2 bases; nucleotides outside the gene matches: 0. Germline-derived CDR1 and CDR2 are MNHEY and SMNVEV (reference sequence). The CDR3 nucleotides read TGTGCCAGCAGTCTAGCGGGGGGGCAAGAGACCCAGTACTTC. Amino acids: CASSLAGGQETQYF.

This chain connects TRBV4-1 to TRBJ1-3; a weak D match, TRBD1 (6 bases). The CDR3 loop spans 13 amino acids. CDR1 and CDR2 (germline): MGHRA, YSYEKL. V lost 1 base and J 11 bases, leaving 12 bases between the germline ends. The CDR3 sequence is CASSQVWEGAIYF. The CDR3 DNA follows: TGCGCCAGCAGCCAAGTCTGGGAGGGGGCCATATATTTT.

In this sample, this clone turned up once. J is TRBJ1-2 and V is TRBV14, with D possibly TRBD1 on 6 matching bases. The V gene's germline CDR1 is SGHDN and CDR2 FVKESK. Trimming took 4 bases from V and 7 from J, leaving 13 bases between them. CDR3 length: 13 amino acids. The CDR3 spells CASSRSGESGYTF. DNA for the CDR3: TGTGCCAGCAGCCGTTCAGGGGAGAGTGGCTACACCTTC.

V is TRBV9 and J is TRBJ2-7; 7 bases are shared with TRBD2. CDR1 and CDR2 (germline): SGDLS, YYNGEE. The trim removed 4 bases at V and 0 bases at J, leaving 10 bases unmatched. The CDR3 totals 16 residues. As DNA, the CDR3 is TGTGCCAGCAGCCCATCGGTGGGGACTAACTCCTACGAGCAGTACTTC. It specifies CASSPSVGTNSYEQYF.

The CDR3 sequence is CASSEFLRGLNTEAFF. The DNA of the CDR3 is TGTGCCAGCAGTGAATTTTTGCGGGGGCTGAACACTGAAGCTTTCTTT. This chain links TRBV6-1 with TRBJ1-1, with D perhaps TRBD1 (6 bases). CDR3 size: 16 residues. V was clipped by 2 bases and J by 0 bases, with 13 bases between them. CDR1 is MNHNS, CDR2 SASEGT, per germline.

This rearrangement joins TRBV4-1 to TRBJ1-1; 7 bases fit TRBD1. This CDR3 has 12 residues. CDR1 MGHRA and CDR2 YSYEKL come from the germline V gene. The junction had 2 bases not matched to a gene; V was cut back by 4 bases and J by 6 bases. In nucleotides, the CDR3 is TGCGCCAGCAGCCGGACAGGCTCTGAAGCTTTCTTT. This translates into CASSRTGSEAFF.

The chain employs TRBV6-5 and TRBJ1-1; D not certain. Trimming left V 8 bases short and J 0 bases short, with 10 bases between. In germline, CDR1 is MNHEY, CDR2 SVGAGI. The CDR3 is made up of 13 amino acids. CDR3 bases: TGTGCCAGCCGAAGACAAATGAACACTGAAGCTTTCTTT. Its translation is CASRRQMNTEAFF.

The rearrangement uses TRBV28 and TRBJ2-5, with 11 bases that match TRBD2. The CDR3 covers 15 residues. V shed 4 bases, J shed 5 bases, and the junction held 6 bases outside the gene matches. CDR1 and CDR2 from the germline V gene are MDHEN and SYDVKM. The CDR3 DNA reads TGTGCCAGCAGTTCTCTAGCGGGGGGCAGGGAGACCCAGTACTTC. This sequence encodes CASSSLAGGRETQYF. The whole variable domain, remainder taken from reference TRBV28 and TRBJ2-5, is DVKVTQSSRYLVKRTGEKVFLECVQDMDHENMFWYRQDPGLGLRLIYFSYDVKMKEKGDIPEGYSVSREKKERFSLILESASTNQTSMYLCASSSLAGGRETQYFGPGTRLLVL.

This chain connects TRBV6-5 to TRBJ2-3; TRBD2 agrees at 8 bases. Germline V gives CDR1 MNHEY, CDR2 SVGAGI. This CDR3 is 16 amino acids long. V trimming: 4 bases; J trimming: 6 bases; junction bases outside the gene matches: 12. The CDR3 DNA is TGTGCCAGCAGTTCAACCCAGCGGGGGTCCCTTGATACGCAGTATTTT. Its translation is CASSSTQRGSLDTQYF.

The genes are TRBV28 and TRBJ1-5; D call uncertain. Germline lookup yields CDR1 MDHEN and CDR2 SYDVKM. The V gene lost 3 bases and the J gene lost 4 bases, with 16 bases spanning the gap. The CDR3 loop spans 16 amino acids. CDR3 region: CASSLGRRTENQPQHF. The CDR3 DNA reads TGTGCCAGCAGTTTGGGGAGGAGGACGGAAAATCAGCCCCAGCATTTT.

This clone was seen once. V gene TRBV28 combines with J gene TRBJ1-1; TRBD1 matches 8 bases. The germline CDR1 and CDR2 sequences are MDHEN and SYDVKM. V lost 4 bases and J lost 0; bases outside the gene matches: 7. The CDR3 consists of 16 residues. CDR3 protein: CASSSRQGRLNTEAFF. CDR3 nucleotide sequence: TGTGCCAGCAGTTCCCGACAGGGGAGACTGAACACTGAAGCTTTCTTT.

The chain couples TRBV2 to TRBJ2-7, with TRBD2 matching over 7 bases. The CDR3 consists of 14 residues. V lost 0 bases and J lost 4; bases outside the gene matches: 3. Looked up from germline, CDR1 is SNHLY and CDR2 is FYNNEI. CDR3 in amino acids: CASSEAGGGYEQYF. In DNA form, the CDR3 reads TGTGCCAGCAGTGAAGCGGGGGGGGGTTACGAGCAGTACTTC.

The chain carries TRBV19 and TRBJ1-5, with D unclear. Germline V CDR1 and CDR2: LNHDA, SQIVND (reference sequence). Trimming shortened V by 11 bases and J by 4 bases, and 18 bases separated the two germline ends. This CDR3 has 14 amino acids. CDR3: CAGSEGGRNQPQHF. The CDR3 DNA is TGTGCCGGGTCGGAAGGAGGAAGGAATCAGCCCCAGCATTTT.

As regards this clone: The sample holds other DNA sequences that translate to the same CDR3. This chain links TRBV5-1 with TRBJ2-1, with 9 bases fitting TRBD1. With 3 bases clipped from V and 4 bases from J, the junction kept 2 bases outside the gene matches. Looked up from germline, CDR1 is SGHRS and CDR2 is YFSETQ. This CDR3 region has 14 residues. For the CDR3, the DNA is TGCGCCAGCAGCTCGGGACAGGGTTACAATGAGCAGTTCTTC. Protein sequence: CASSSGQGYNEQFF.